These T cell receptor beta chains were read from a single sample in a study of regulatory T cells in long-lasting Graves disease. In TCRdb, the multiplex PCR reads were re-called with MiXCR into one record per CDR3 protein. The table shows approximately 500,000 distinct CDR3 sequences, with roughly a fifth occurring only once. The input for sequencing was peripheral blood mononuclear cells (PBMCs), taken when the disease was refractory, from a patient treated with antithyroid drugs. All receptors derive from a female donor with Graves disease. CDR3s include the opening cysteine and the closing phenylalanine or tryptophan. A D gene is named only where the DNA matches it firmly. Clone size is shown for a subset of rows, as once, few, many or a class of expanded clone.

>TRBV19|.|TRBJ2-7|.
CASRQGEVGEQYF
TGTGCCAGTCGGCAGGGGGAGGTCGGCGAGCAGTACTTC
>TRBV7-9|few|TRBJ2-7|TRBD2
CASSATSGTYEQYF
TGTGCCAGCAGCGCGACTAGCGGGACCTACGAGCAGTACTTC
>TRBV12-3/TRBV12-4|few|TRBJ1-2|.
CASSLSWRNFGYTF
TGTGCCAGCAGTTTAAGTTGGCGGAACTTTGGCTACACCTTC
>TRBV28|.|TRBJ2-2|TRBD2
CASKREGLAGELFF
TGTGCCAGTAAGCGGGAGGGCCTAGCCGGGGAGCTGTTTTTT
>TRBV20-1|many|TRBJ2-7|TRBD2
CSARPTGLAEQYF
TGCAGTGCTAGACCTACGGGACTAGCCGAGCAGTACTTC
>TRBV4-3|once|TRBJ1-1|.
CASSPSSTPAYSVSEAFF
TGCGCCAGCAGCCCCAGTTCGACCCCGGCTTATTCAGTGTCTGAAGCTTTCTTT
>TRBV11-2|many|TRBJ1-6|.
CASSLEGTPSSPLHF
TGTGCCAGCAGCTTAGAAGGGACGCCATCTTCACCCCTCCACTTT
>TRBV6-2/TRBV6-3|many|TRBJ1-2|TRBD1
CASSYHPQGGYTF
TGTGCCAGCAGTTACCACCCACAGGGGGGCTACACCTTC
>TRBV7-9|many|TRBJ2-7|.
CASSRPPGSSYEQYF
TGTGCCAGCAGCCGACCGCCGGGAAGCTCCTACGAGCAGTACTTC
>TRBV12-5|many|TRBJ2-2|TRBD2
CASAGLEKHTGELFF
TGTGCTAGTGCGGGACTAGAAAAACACACCGGGGAGCTGTTTTTT
>TRBV5-5|once|TRBJ1-2|TRBD1
CVSSSPTGTSGYTF
TGTGTCAGCAGCTCGCCGACAGGGACCTCTGGCTACACCTTC
>TRBV19|few|TRBJ1-1|TRBD1
CASRDTGATEAFF
TGTGCCAGTAGAGACACAGGGGCCACTGAAGCTTTCTTT
>TRBV5-4|.|TRBJ1-3|.
CASSPEVSGNTIYF
TGTGCCAGCAGCCCTGAGGTATCCGGAAACACCATATATTTT
>TRBV5-1|many|TRBJ1-2|TRBD1
CASSEGTAMGYTF
TGCGCCAGCAGCGAAGGGACAGCCATGGGCTACACCTTC
>TRBV13|many|TRBJ2-7|TRBD1
CASSSSGTGGSYEQYF
TGTGCCAGCAGCTCTAGTGGGACAGGGGGCTCCTACGAGCAGTACTTC
>TRBV10-1|many|TRBJ1-6|TRBD1
CASSESRTGKGSPLHF
TGCGCCAGCAGTGAGTCCCGGACAGGGAAGGGCTCACCCCTCCACTTT
>TRBV20-1|.|TRBJ2-2|.
CSARDGVTGELFF
TGCAGTGCTAGAGACGGGGTCACCGGGGAGCTGTTTTTT
>TRBV27|.|TRBJ2-3|.
CASSSRWGRTDTQYF
TGTGCCAGCAGTTCGCGTTGGGGGAGGACAGATACGCAGTATTTT
>TRBV6-9|.|TRBJ2-7|TRBD2
CASSSPLAGFSYEQYF
TGTGCCAGCAGTTCCCCCCTAGCGGGATTCTCCTACGAGCAGTACTTC
>TRBV6-1|.|TRBJ2-5|TRBD2
CASRVNRLAGGVQETQYF
TGTGCCAGCAGAGTTAACCGCCTAGCGGGGGGGGTGCAAGAGACCCAGTACTTC
>TRBV11-3|.|TRBJ2-7|TRBD1
CASSVAGQGAYEQYF
TGTGCCAGCAGCGTTGCAGGACAGGGGGCATACGAGCAGTACTTC
>TRBV20-1|.|TRBJ2-3|TRBD2
CSGAGGTDTQYF
TGCAGTGGGGCGGGGGGAACAGATACGCAGTATTTT
>TRBV3-1|.|TRBJ1-5|.
CASSQDYSNQPQHF
TGTGCCAGCAGCCAAGACTATAGCAATCAGCCCCAGCATTTT
>TRBV28|.|TRBJ1-4|TRBD1
CASSLWGGQAGEKLFF
TGTGCCAGCAGTTTATGGGGAGGACAGGCGGGTGAAAAACTGTTTTTT
>TRBV20-1|few|TRBJ1-6|TRBD1
CSAPTSGGGLNSPLHF
TGCAGTGCTCCCACGTCAGGGGGCGGGCTTAATTCACCCCTCCACTTT
>TRBV30|.|TRBJ2-7|TRBD1
CAWSMARGSSYEQYF
TGTGCCTGGAGTATGGCCAGGGGGAGCTCCTACGAGCAGTACTTC
>TRBV27|.|TRBJ2-2|.
CASLNLLTGELFF
TGTGCCAGCCTTAATCTTCTGACCGGGGAGCTGTTTTTT
>TRBV28|many|TRBJ2-5|TRBD2
CASTSGGETQYF
TGTGCCAGTACTAGCGGGGGGGAGACCCAGTACTTC
>TRBV28|many|TRBJ2-7|TRBD2
CASSLTGLAYEQYF
TGTGCCAGCAGCCTCACGGGACTAGCATACGAGCAGTACTTC
>TRBV6-5|few|TRBJ1-5|.
CASSWAPSFELDQPQHF
TGTGCCAGCAGTTGGGCCCCAAGTTTCGAACTGGATCAGCCCCAGCATTTT
>TRBV3-1|many|TRBJ1-6|.
CASSQDRPPLHF
TGTGCCAGCAGCCAAGATCGTCCACCCCTCCACTTT
>TRBV12-5|many|TRBJ1-5|.
CASGLDSNQPQHF
TGTGCTAGTGGTTTGGACAGCAATCAGCCCCAGCATTTT
>TRBV18|.|TRBJ1-5|TRBD1
CASSPLATTGIVGQPQHF
TGTGCCAGCTCACCACTTGCGACGACAGGGATTGTAGGTCAGCCCCAGCATTTT
>TRBV20-1|.|TRBJ1-5|TRBD1
CSAGRDRSNQPQHF
TGCAGTGCTGGCCGGGACAGGTCTAATCAGCCCCAGCATTTT
>TRBV6-1|.|TRBJ2-7|TRBD1
CATNGWTGITYEQYF
TGTGCCACCAACGGATGGACAGGGATTACCTACGAGCAGTACTTC
>TRBV12-3/TRBV12-4|.|TRBJ2-3|TRBD2
CASSGLGGRRALDTQYF
TGTGCCAGCAGCGGATTGGGGGGGAGACGCGCATTAGATACGCAGTATTTT
>TRBV7-9|.|TRBJ1-1|.
CASSPQRAEAFF
TGTGCCAGCAGCCCCCAGAGAGCAGAAGCTTTCTTT
>TRBV12-3/TRBV12-4|.|TRBJ2-2|.
CASSPRRVENTGELFF
TGTGCCAGCAGCCCGCGCAGGGTAGAGAACACCGGGGAGCTGTTTTTT
>TRBV10-3|once|TRBJ2-1|TRBD2
CAIKKGPSTSGRANEQFF
TGTGCCATCAAAAAGGGGCCCTCGACTAGCGGGAGGGCCAATGAGCAGTTCTTC
>TRBV24-1|many|TRBJ2-5|TRBD2
CATSDPPLAGEETQYF
TGTGCCACCAGTGATCCGCCACTAGCGGGGGAAGAGACCCAGTACTTC
>TRBV3-1|.|TRBJ1-1|.
CASSHSGTEAFF
TGTGCCAGCAGCCACTCGGGCACTGAAGCTTTCTTT
>TRBV5-1|many|TRBJ2-2|.
CASSQFRRDRPGGELFF
TGCGCCAGCAGCCAATTCCGCCGGGATCGTCCAGGAGGGGAGCTGTTTTTT
>TRBV7-9|few|TRBJ1-4|TRBD1
CASSPGEGQGTKKLFF
TGTGCCAGCAGCCCTGGGGAAGGACAGGGGACAAAAAAACTGTTTTTT
>TRBV7-8|many|TRBJ1-1|.
CASSLAPAATYAQNTEAFF
TGTGCCAGCAGCTTAGCCCCGGCAGCTACCTATGCCCAGAACACTGAAGCTTTCTTT
>TRBV27|.|TRBJ1-5|.
CASRSHVGRPQHF
TGTGCCAGCAGGTCACATGTCGGGCGGCCCCAGCATTTT
>TRBV2|many|TRBJ2-5|TRBD1
CASSDDREVETQYF
TGTGCCAGCAGTGACGACAGGGAAGTGGAGACCCAGTACTTC